Sequencing of this T cell receptor beta chain was carried out in a study of cytomegalovirus exposure and HLA in healthy donors (dated 2017 in TCRdb). About the study as a whole: An earlier analysis of about 530 of the donors reported about 300 Gb of sequence data and roughly 120 million unique TCR beta sequences obtained from 180 million or so T cells. To predict cytomegalovirus infection status, the study combined high-throughput TCR immunosequencing, statistical association of individual TCRs with disease status, and machine learning. Donor age, sex, ethnicity and CMV serostatus were compiled together with the repertoire data. A later analysis re-analyzed previously published TCR beta repertoires from approximately 700 donors and added high-resolution HLA genotyping to study TCR occurrence patterns. Roughly 310 gigabases of sequencing data and 70 million to 85 million unique TCR sequences were included in an early release covering roughly 600 HLA-typed donors. The study was designed to test whether signatures of past pathogen exposure could be identified by cataloging public T cell receptors. Roughly five DR-DQ haplotypes were handled as single units for association and clustering, since linkage in the cohort was strong. Among 300 to 500 genotyped donors of the cohort, an average of roughly 230,000 unique TCR beta nucleotide sequences was sequenced per donor, of which 15% to 20% were non-productive. The T cell repertoires of 666 subjects were profiled by immunosequencing and related to cytomegalovirus serostatus. The number of donors typed differed by locus, with 629-630 for A, B, C, DRB1 and DQB1, 522 for DQA1, 600 to 610 for DPA1, and some 440 for DPB1. Both class I and class II loci were covered by HLA typing, at four-digit resolution. A later genetic analysis took genome-wide SNP genotypes for about 55% of the 666 donors and used that subset as a discovery cohort. Rather than using new phenotypic data, the later analysis identified candidate immune exposures from TCR beta sequences and from how often those sequences occurred across donors. Every repertoire in the discovery cohort had been generated on one and the same sequencing platform. An earlier analysis of around 580 of the donors used high-throughput TCR beta sequencing to judge whether each TCR beta V gene segment behaved as functional or pseudogenic. Among the roughly 430 genotyped donors, around 79% belonged to the genetic ancestry cluster associated with self-reported Caucasian donors. Along with the approximately 650-subject first cohort, a separate validation cohort of 120 different subjects was used. Results the study describes overall, beyond this receptor: Correlated functional status among segregating V segments might be attributable to linkage disequilibrium, but an unknown experimental factor could not be ruled out. According to a later analysis, most CMV-associated TCR beta chains appeared to be HLA-restricted, and the HLA associations seemed to be driven largely by CMV exposure. In vitro tests confirmed that a few of the cytomegalovirus-associated TCR beta chains recognize cytomegalovirus antigens. The 87-base-pair reads could not distinguish some IMGT-functional V segments, including TRBV6-2 and TRBV6-3, so those segments were excluded. A further reported finding was that TCR beta sequences accurately predicted the HLA-A and HLA-B alleles for most subjects in the first cohort. In both the original and validation cohorts, the classifier was reported to diagnose cytomegalovirus status with high specificity and sensitivity. A later analysis associated about 17,000 TCR beta sequences with specific HLA alleles at a false discovery rate of 0.05. In this cohort, only TCR beta chains were sequenced, and detectable features were limited by the absence of alpha or paired-chain data. The study listed 150 to 200 TCR beta chains as associated with cytomegalovirus. A later analysis found that HLA-associated TCR beta chains were more clonally expanded and had lower generation probabilities than equally common non-associated chains. A cluster of highly shared sequence variants was judged likely to represent a technical artifact of the sequencing pipeline. Most TCR sequences were seen in very few donors, while some public TCRs were found in many individuals. Because some donors lacked HLA typing at each locus, the association tests relied only on the typed subset. A later analysis reported that several top co-occurrence clusters appeared linked to parvovirus B19, influenza, CMV and Epstein-Barr virus. It was suggested by the authors that the approach could potentially be generalized to other disease states and immunological phenotypes. In a later analysis, TCR association rates were found to vary across HLA loci, with the most associated TCRs seen for DRB1 alleles and the fewest for HLA-C alleles. Roughly uniform sequencing depth across donors was assumed in presence/absence analyses, although this assumption may not hold. Compared with the 666-donor mean, donors in an Asian-associated ancestry cluster had fewer N-insertions in productive TCRs, according to a later genetic analysis. CMV serostatus was the only immune exposure information available for the cohort. Because counts were too low, around 17 rarely observed V segments, including chromosome 9 orphons, were left out of the earlier analysis of a few hundred of the donors. In a later genetic analysis, a missense DCLRE1C variant was associated with V-gene and J-gene trimming of TCR beta chains, and the association was replicated in an independent cohort. An earlier analysis of 587 of the donors showed that most TCR beta V segments appeared in productive rearrangements either about 87% or about 30% of the time, which broadly matched IMGT annotations. When HLA alleles, especially DR and DQ, strongly co-occurred, TCR associations were difficult to assign to individual alleles.

The CDR1 and CDR2 encoded by the germline V gene are LGHNA and YNFKEQ. At the junction V is shortened by 4 bases and J by 2 bases; bases outside the gene matches: 1. CDR3 length: 15 amino acids, cysteine to phenylalanine. Only the CDR3 portion is preserved as DNA: 45 bases, with reading frame beginning at the first base. The cohort comprised several hundred healthy bone marrow donors. All cohort members were sampled while nominally healthy, although unrecorded immune exposures were likely present. The donor tested CMV seropositive and was one of the 289 seropositive cohort members. A peripheral blood sample was collected from each donor, and TCR beta sequencing was performed on peripheral blood mononuclear cells. The Qiagen DNeasy Blood Extraction Kit was used to extract genomic DNA from the blood cell samples. A note on this clone: Its recognized antigen is unknown. The record has no base qualities; no much larger clone is one base away.

Receptors were amplified or captured by the immunoSEQ multiplex PCR assay. For the multiplex PCR, a mixture combining 60 forward primers for TCR Vbeta segments and 13 reverse primers for TCR Jbeta segments was used. Amplification of the CDR3 region of rearranged TCR beta genes was performed with a multiplex PCR assay on genomic DNA. On the Illumina HiSeq System, the amplified TCR beta libraries were sequenced as 87-base-pair reads. Per the authors' processing: Across the roughly 600 repertoires, a later analysis counted tens of millions of unique TCR beta chains, about 10 million of which were shared by at least two donors. A nearest-neighbor algorithm error-corrected the raw reads and collapsed the reads into unique sequences, merging closely related sequences to remove PCR and sequencing errors. To assign V, D and J gene segments, CDR3 sequences were aligned to IMGT reference sequences. For a sequence to be retained, at least a six-nucleotide match to both a V gene segment and a J gene segment was required. Rearrangements were called productive when the CDR3 lacked stop codons and stayed in frame with V and J; all others were non-productive. CDR3 was defined by IMGT convention, running from the second conserved V-encoded cysteine to the conserved J-encoded phenylalanine. The earlier analysis of about 530 of the donors excluded any sequence lacking an unambiguous match to a single V gene segment. In an earlier analysis of around 590 of the donors, a V segment was called functional when productive rearrangements were above 56.7%, and segregating when the standard deviation between donors exceeded 5%. A statistical classification framework was developed to diagnose cytomegalovirus status using the catalog of TCR beta chain sequences. V and J gene assignment, in a later analysis, came from comparing TCR nucleotide sequences with IMGT/GENE-DB human TR gene sequences. In a later analysis, CDR3 sequences and most-parsimonious VDJ recombination scenarios were assigned using the TCRdist pipeline. A later analysis defined each TCR beta chain by its CDR3 amino acid sequence plus V-gene family, and excluded reads lacking a unique V-gene family. As a way to deal with suspected cross-contamination and a sequencing artifact, a later analysis dropped 450 to 600 nucleotide sequences that were highly shared and had low generation probability. In a later analysis, a clonal expansion index was calculated for each public chain from normalized within-repertoire ranks of inferred template counts. In a later analysis, generation probabilities were computed with a VDJ recombination model fitted to out-of-frame rearrangements, and the resulting probabilities were checked against IGoR. Hypergeometric tests were used in a later analysis to score TCR-TCR, TCR-HLA and TCR-CMV co-occurrence, with a repertoire-size bias correction applied to the TCR pairs. To estimate false discovery rates, a later analysis permuted the HLA or CMV assignments 20 times. A later analysis grouped co-occurring TCRs with DBSCAN, adding TCRdist sequence similarity when clustering within HLA-allele-positive subsets. Co-occurrence clustering excluded repertoires with fewer than 30,000 or more than 120,000 public chains, plus five with anomalous nucleotide sharing. The source is immuneACCESS, and TCRdb retained only in-frame sequences with V and J called. Part of the clones is not carried over; for the studies checked, unresolved V genes explain less than half of this, and the remainder is unexplained. V, J and clone size are taken as reported in that table, and D and trimming were inferred from the DNA itself. The sample data list approximately 100,000 clones, and more than 65% of these were observed just once. The ten most abundant clones make up about a tenth of the sample.

The chain couples TRBV4-2 to TRBJ2-2, with 10 junctional bases fitting TRBD1. The source is a woman aged 18 to 35 in good health and CMV-seropositive. Sequenced: PBMCs. The DNA is TGTGCCAGCAGCCGGACAGGGGGTAACACCGGGGAGCTGTTTTTT. Its translation reads: CASSRTGGNTGELFF.